These T cell receptor beta chains were read from a single sample in a study of Ad26.COV2.S vaccination and SARS-CoV-2 variants. The protocol was immunoSEQ multiplex PCR, while the TCRdb copy is restricted to in-frame clones and leaves out a portion. Of about 410,000 clones listed, roughly nine tenths were seen once; the top ten hold 3.5%. Sequences were derived from peripheral blood, sampled in a trial of Ad26.COV2.S vaccine versus placebo. All receptors come from a person between 18 and 60 years old who received the Ad26.COV2.S COVID-19 vaccine or a placebo. Each CDR3 is given without its conserved first and last residue. Not all rows give a size; the values are once, few, many and, for expanded clones, a class.

cdr3_aa: ASRFDVSTEAF; clone_size: -; v_call: TRBV6-5
cdr3_aa: ATSRDLSERGYT; clone_size: once; v_call: TRBV15
cdr3_aa: ASSSIPFYGYT; clone_size: -; v_call: TRBV28
cdr3_aa: ASSLRAGRATEAF; clone_size: -; v_call: TRBV11-2
cdr3_aa: ASSSPRGIPEAF; clone_size: few; v_call: TRBV7-9
cdr3_aa: ASSRQGRDEQF; clone_size: -; v_call: TRBV6-4
cdr3_aa: ATWGQDQETQY; clone_size: -; v_call: TRBV9
cdr3_aa: ASRTDSYGYT; clone_size: -; v_call: TRBV12-3/TRBV12-4
cdr3_aa: ASRAGTSGTGELF; clone_size: once; v_call: TRBV2
cdr3_aa: ASSLDRNTEAF; clone_size: -; v_call: TRBV5-4
cdr3_aa: AWSTRLGVQETQY; clone_size: -; v_call: TRBV30
cdr3_aa: ASSFVRRQGNEKLF; clone_size: few; v_call: TRBV7-6
cdr3_aa: ASSLGLTSNYGYT; clone_size: -; v_call: TRBV5-4
cdr3_aa: ASSYATGITEAF; clone_size: -; v_call: TRBV6-5
cdr3_aa: ASSERALGPVGYEQY; clone_size: few; v_call: TRBV10-1
cdr3_aa: ASSPLGAGDYEQY; clone_size: -; v_call: TRBV6-2/TRBV6-3
cdr3_aa: ASSEFTGLSNYGYT; clone_size: -; v_call: TRBV6-1
cdr3_aa: ARSLGQNTEAF; clone_size: many; v_call: TRBV5-3
cdr3_aa: ASSQSAGRGEQY; clone_size: -; v_call: TRBV2
cdr3_aa: ASSSGAEYEAF; clone_size: -; v_call: TRBV18
cdr3_aa: ASSPTSGGAQETQY; clone_size: -; v_call: TRBV11-2
cdr3_aa: ASTLGGENTEAF; clone_size: -; v_call: TRBV19
cdr3_aa: ASSLGGNGNTIY; clone_size: -; v_call: TRBV13
cdr3_aa: ASSVGSEGRGAGELF; clone_size: -; v_call: TRBV9
cdr3_aa: ASSLGRTEAF; clone_size: once; v_call: TRBV19
cdr3_aa: SAIPDTQY; clone_size: -; v_call: TRBV20-1
cdr3_aa: ATSASINSYEQY; clone_size: -; v_call: TRBV24-1
cdr3_aa: ASSAGVGGNYGYT; clone_size: -; v_call: TRBV14
cdr3_aa: ASSLVPGLPHYSGNTIY; clone_size: once; v_call: TRBV5-1
cdr3_aa: ATSDCSGRVWETQY; clone_size: -; v_call: TRBV24-1
cdr3_aa: AWSVVGANEKLF; clone_size: -; v_call: TRBV30
cdr3_aa: ASSEGVGGWLNTEAF; clone_size: -; v_call: TRBV9
cdr3_aa: ASTWTVNTEAF; clone_size: few; v_call: TRBV6-5
cdr3_aa: ASSPASGGAETQY; clone_size: -; v_call: TRBV6-2/TRBV6-3
cdr3_aa: ATSDGMFQH; clone_size: -; v_call: TRBV24-1
cdr3_aa: ASSLELGGST; clone_size: -; v_call: TRBV7-9
cdr3_aa: ASSMNADEKLF; clone_size: once; v_call: TRBV18
cdr3_aa: ASSQVGTGWGEPYNSPLH; clone_size: -; v_call: TRBV4-3
cdr3_aa: ACQREGWYGYT; clone_size: -; v_call: TRBV30
cdr3_aa: ASSQEGTGGYEQY; clone_size: -; v_call: TRBV4-2
cdr3_aa: ASSQDTPGRYGYT; clone_size: -; v_call: TRBV4-3
cdr3_aa: ASGYRGGTEAF; clone_size: -; v_call: TRBV5-6
cdr3_aa: ASRTWRQSATTGELF; clone_size: -; v_call: TRBV11-2
cdr3_aa: ASSLRLGGTRSYEQY; clone_size: -; v_call: TRBV11-2